Listed below are T cell receptor beta chains from one sample, sequenced in a study of T cells in localized non-small cell lung cancer. TCRdb's table, derived via immunoSEQ multiplex PCR, lists solely in-frame clones and lacks some. The sample contains some 64,000 clones, 90% of which appear only once. This specimen consisted of peripheral blood, obtained before any cancer treatment. The receptors were gathered from a woman aged 40-69 years with stage I lung adenocarcinoma. Both conserved end residues are part of each CDR3.

J,V,CDR3
TRBJ2-2,TRBV5-5,CASRWGLDTGELFF
TRBJ1-1,TRBV6-1,CASTVLDRNTEAFF
TRBJ2-1,TRBV5-1,CASRQGQGGGDEQFF
TRBJ2-7,TRBV14,CASSARAGSAYEQYF
TRBJ2-3,TRBV11-1,CASSLVQGADTQYF
TRBJ1-5,TRBV6-5,CASSSSGESNQPQHF
TRBJ2-3,TRBV4-3,CASSQDPPGAGGYADTQYF
TRBJ2-1,TRBV5-1,CASSLDLLAASYNEQFF
TRBJ1-1,TRBV19,CASCHPGRTEAFF
TRBJ1-5,TRBV4-2,CASSQGVGSPQPQHF
TRBJ2-3,TRBV7-2,CASSLMPDTQYF
TRBJ1-1,TRBV10-3,CATTGVNTEAFF
TRBJ1-5,TRBV7-5,CVRSLAPPPTPQHF
TRBJ2-1,TRBV25-1,CASSETAGRNEQFF
TRBJ2-5,TRBV7-8,CASSLILRGRETQYF
TRBJ1-5,TRBV21-1,CARGRGQPQHF
TRBJ2-7,TRBV15,CATSRGTYEQYF
TRBJ1-2,TRBV5-5,CASSQDPQGRGYTF
TRBJ1-3,TRBV30,CAWSVAAGNTIYF
TRBJ2-1,TRBV9,CASSPRTGGDEQFF
TRBJ2-1,TRBV5-5,CATQPYNSYNEQFF
TRBJ2-1,TRBV19,CASSFYHEQFF
TRBJ1-2,TRBV13,CASSLGGEGWTVGYTF
TRBJ2-3,TRBV27,CASSSRLAHKGDTQYF
TRBJ1-1,TRBV19,CASSDRAEAFF
TRBJ1-5,TRBV23-1,CASRPPSRTYQPQHF
TRBJ1-5,TRBV19,CASSRQGGNNQPQHF
TRBJ2-1,TRBV6-5,CASSYSWNSDNEQFF
TRBJ1-3,TRBV4-1,CASSRIEGVDGNTIYF
TRBJ1-5,TRBV5-1,CASSPDGYGEPQHF
TRBJ1-1,TRBV7-9,CASSDETHEKAFF
TRBJ1-1,TRBV5-6,CASSGTGANTEAFF
TRBJ1-5,TRBV6-1,CASSELGPYSNQPQHF
TRBJ2-6,TRBV5-1,CASSLGESGANVLTF
TRBJ2-7,TRBV15,CATSRVSGGSGEQYF
TRBJ2-5,TRBV29-1,CSVEEAGSGGYETQYF
TRBJ1-5,TRBV5-5,CASSPLGGGNQPQHF
TRBJ1-2,TRBV5-4,CASSLDPQAYYGYTF
TRBJ1-1,TRBV29-1,CSVVLGGQNTEAFF
TRBJ2-2,TRBV5-1,CASSSQGTGELFF
TRBJ2-3,TRBV15,CATSSPKRGDTQYF
TRBJ1-1,TRBV28,CASPRGRDTEAFF
TRBJ2-1,TRBV7-9,CASTRGATYNEQFF
TRBJ2-1,TRBV5-1,CASSLAPLAGSYNEQFF
TRBJ2-1,TRBV12-5,CASALPHMHEQFF
TRBJ1-3,TRBV9,CASSVEVRASGNTIYF
TRBJ2-1,TRBV11-1,CASSPGHLNEQFF
TRBJ1-5,TRBV2,CASSPDSQPQHF
TRBJ2-5,TRBV29-1,CSVGGLQETQYF
TRBJ1-3,TRBV5-1,CASKSSPGHSGNTIYF
TRBJ1-5,TRBV28,CASSSYTGDGNQPQHF
TRBJ1-5,TRBV10-1,CASSEYGSKPQHF